Listed here is a single T cell receptor beta chain. Its antigen is not identified. This CDR3 is built from 16 residues. The V gene lost 5 bases and the J gene lost 0 bases, with 14 bases spanning the gap. The germline V gene encodes CDR1 MDHEN and CDR2 SYDVKM. These data are taken from a study of T cell responses to AZD1222 COVID-19 vaccine. As for the study in general: Timing groups of about 4 and about 12 weeks for second doses were pooled.

Sequenced by immunoSEQ multiplex PCR; TCRdb stores in-frame clones only, minus some. The sample holds about 120,000 clones, less than 90% seen once. Findings of the study overall: Breadth and depth of Spike-specific TCRs rose after two AZD1222 doses. Across spike, vaccine-associated CD4 TCRs were found, dominant at 160-218 and 743-854.

The chain links TRBV28 to TRBJ2-1; unclear D gene. The sample consisted of peripheral blood, taken on day 0 of AZD1222 vaccination. This receptor was identified in an adult in good health. CDR3 coding DNA: TGTGCCAGCAGTACTCCGTGGACGGCCTCCTACAATGAGCAGTTCTTC. Protein product: CASSTPWTASYNEQFF.